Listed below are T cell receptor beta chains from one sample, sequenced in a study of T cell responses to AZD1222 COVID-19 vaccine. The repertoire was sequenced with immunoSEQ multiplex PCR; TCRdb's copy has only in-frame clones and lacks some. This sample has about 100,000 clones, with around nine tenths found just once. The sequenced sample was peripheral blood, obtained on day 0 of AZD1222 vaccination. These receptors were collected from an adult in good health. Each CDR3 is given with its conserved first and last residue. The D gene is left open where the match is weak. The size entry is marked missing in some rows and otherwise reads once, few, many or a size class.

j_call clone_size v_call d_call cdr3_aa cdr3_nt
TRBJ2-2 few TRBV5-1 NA CASSSQGRNTGELFF TGCGCCAGCAGTTCTCAGGGAAGGAACACCGGGGAGCTGTTTTTT
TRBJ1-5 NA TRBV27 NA CASSPPGYNQPQHF TGTGCCAGCAGTCCCCCAGGGTACAATCAGCCCCAGCATTTT
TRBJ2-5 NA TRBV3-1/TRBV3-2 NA CASSPGGEETQYF TGTGCCAGCAGCCCCGGGGGCGAGGAGACCCAGTACTTC
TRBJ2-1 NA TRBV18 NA CASSPQHSHNEQFF TGTGCCAGCTCACCACAGCACTCTCACAATGAGCAGTTCTTC
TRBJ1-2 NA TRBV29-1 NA CSVDEGRGYTF TGCAGCGTTGATGAGGGCCGGGGCTACACCTTC
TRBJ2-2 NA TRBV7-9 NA CASSPAGRTGITGELFF TGTGCCAGCAGCCCCGCGGGGAGAACAGGGATAACCGGGGAGCTGTTTTTT
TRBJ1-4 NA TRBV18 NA CASSRNAATNEKLFF TGTGCCAGCTCGAGAAATGCCGCAACTAATGAAAAACTGTTTTTT
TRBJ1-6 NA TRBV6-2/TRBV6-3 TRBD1 CASSYRPGQGNSPLHF TGTGCCAGCAGTTACCGACCGGGACAGGGTAATTCACCCCTCCACTTT
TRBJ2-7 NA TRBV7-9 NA CASSFGQNYEQYF TGTGCCAGCAGCTTTGGACAAAACTACGAGCAGTACTTC
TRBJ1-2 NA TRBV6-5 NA CATNTNTAWGYTF TGTGCCACCAATACGAACACCGCCTGGGGCTACACCTTC
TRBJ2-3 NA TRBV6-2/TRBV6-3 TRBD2 CASSGGATDTQYF TGTGCCAGCAGCGGGGGGGCCACAGATACGCAGTATTTT
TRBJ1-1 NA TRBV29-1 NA CSVDEGAHEAFF TGCAGCGTTGATGAAGGGGCCCATGAAGCTTTCTTT
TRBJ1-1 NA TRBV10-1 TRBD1 CASSAAEGQKNTEAFF TGCGCCAGCAGTGCGGCCGAGGGACAGAAGAACACTGAAGCTTTCTTT
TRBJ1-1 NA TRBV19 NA CASSPTQNTEAFF TGTGCCAGTAGTCCCACCCAAAACACTGAAGCTTTCTTT
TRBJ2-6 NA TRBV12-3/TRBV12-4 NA CASSFSGANVLTF TGTGCCAGCAGTTTTTCTGGGGCCAACGTCCTGACTTTC
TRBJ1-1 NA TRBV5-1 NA CASSLALRIGNTEAFF TGCGCCAGCAGCTTGGCTTTACGGATTGGGAACACTGAAGCTTTCTTT
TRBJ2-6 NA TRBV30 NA CAWSAPLRDSGANVLTF TGTGCCTGGAGTGCCCCACTCCGGGATTCTGGGGCCAACGTCCTGACTTTC
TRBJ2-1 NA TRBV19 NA CASSALTYHNEQFF TGTGCCAGTAGTGCCTTGACTTACCACAATGAGCAGTTCTTC
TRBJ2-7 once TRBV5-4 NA CASSWRQGGSEQYF TGTGCCAGCAGCTGGAGACAGGGAGGGAGCGAGCAGTACTTC
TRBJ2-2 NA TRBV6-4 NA CASKLSGNTGELFF TGTGCCTCAAAACTCAGCGGAAACACCGGGGAGCTGTTTTTT
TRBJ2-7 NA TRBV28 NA CASSFPKGGSYEQYF TGTGCCAGCAGTTTCCCGAAGGGGGGATCCTACGAGCAGTACTTC
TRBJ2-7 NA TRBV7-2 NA CASSLAEDTGYEQYF TGTGCCAGCAGCCTGGCCGAGGACACCGGCTACGAGCAGTACTTC
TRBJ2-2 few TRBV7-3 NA CASSTGQGSGELFF TGTGCCAGCAGCACCGGGCAGGGTTCCGGGGAGCTGTTTTTT
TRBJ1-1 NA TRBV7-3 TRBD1 CASSKDRVRGTEAFF TGTGCCAGCAGCAAGGACAGGGTTCGGGGCACTGAAGCTTTCTTT
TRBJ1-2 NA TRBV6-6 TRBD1 CASSYRTGPYGYTF TGTGCCAGCAGTTACCGGACAGGGCCCTATGGCTACACCTTC
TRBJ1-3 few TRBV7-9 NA CASSLGGLGNTIYF TGTGCCAGCAGCTTAGGGGGGCTCGGAAACACCATATATTTT
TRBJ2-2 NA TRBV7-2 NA CASSLAGGFNTGELFF TGTGCCAGCAGCTTAGCGGGGGGCTTTAACACCGGGGAGCTGTTTTTT
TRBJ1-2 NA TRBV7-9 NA CASSNERYGYTF TGTGCCAGCAGCAACGAGCGCTATGGCTACACCTTC
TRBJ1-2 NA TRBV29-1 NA CSVTEGLLNYGYTF TGCAGCGTCACCGAGGGACTGCTGAACTATGGCTACACCTTC
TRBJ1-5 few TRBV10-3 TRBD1 CAISQGTGTQPQHF TGTGCCATCAGTCAAGGGACAGGGACTCAGCCCCAGCATTTT
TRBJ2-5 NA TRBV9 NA CASSQVTEETQYF TGTGCCAGCAGCCAGGTCACAGAAGAGACCCAGTACTTC
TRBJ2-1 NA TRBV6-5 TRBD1 CASSWDRGIGNEQFF TGTGCCAGCAGCTGGGACAGGGGGATTGGCAATGAGCAGTTCTTC
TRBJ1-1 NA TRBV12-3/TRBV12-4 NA CASIRNTEAFF TGTGCCAGCATCAGGAACACTGAAGCTTTCTTT
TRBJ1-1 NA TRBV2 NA CASSEPGTDTEAFF TGTGCCAGCAGTGAACCGGGTACCGACACTGAAGCTTTCTTT
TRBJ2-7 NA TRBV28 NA CASKGPTAGEQYF TGTGCCAGCAAGGGACCGACAGCCGGCGAGCAGTACTTC
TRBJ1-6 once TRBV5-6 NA CASSLGGEGSRNSPLHF TGTGCCAGCAGCTTGGGAGGGGAAGGGTCTCGAAATTCACCCCTCCACTTT
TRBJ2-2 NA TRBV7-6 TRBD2 CASSGGGRGAGELFF TGTGCCAGCAGCGGGGGGGGGAGAGGAGCCGGGGAGCTGTTTTTT
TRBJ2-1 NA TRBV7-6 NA CASSLAHRADNEQFF TGTGCCAGCAGCTTAGCGCACAGGGCCGACAATGAGCAGTTCTTC
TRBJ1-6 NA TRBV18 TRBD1 CASSNGQVSYNSPLHF TGTGCCAGCTCAAACGGACAGGTCTCCTATAATTCACCCCTCCACTTT
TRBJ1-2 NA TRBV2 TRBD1 CASTPRQGLGYGYTF TGTGCCAGCACTCCACGACAGGGTCTCGGCTATGGCTACACCTTC
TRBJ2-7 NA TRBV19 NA CASSIQGGSYEQYF TGTGCCAGTAGCATCCAGGGGGGGTCCTACGAGCAGTACTTC
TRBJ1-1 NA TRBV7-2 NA CASSLSGRGNTEAFF TGTGCCAGCAGCTTATCGGGCAGGGGGAACACTGAAGCTTTCTTT
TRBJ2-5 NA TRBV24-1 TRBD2 CATSEAGLAGSETQYF TGTGCCACCAGTGAGGCGGGACTAGCGGGGTCAGAGACCCAGTACTTC
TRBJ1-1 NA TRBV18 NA CASSPPTGIAVTEAFF TGTGCCAGCTCACCCCCGACAGGTATAGCCGTCACTGAAGCTTTCTTT
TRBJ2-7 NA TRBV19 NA CASSSQASTYEQYF TGTGCCAGTAGTAGCCAGGCTTCCACCTACGAGCAGTACTTC
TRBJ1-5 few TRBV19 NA CASSRTATTQHF TGTGCCAGTAGTCGGACTGCTACCACCCAGCATTTT
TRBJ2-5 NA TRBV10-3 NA CATHPTANQETQYF TGTGCCACCCACCCGACAGCCAATCAAGAGACCCAGTACTTC
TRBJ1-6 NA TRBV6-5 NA CASREDSNSPLHF TGTGCCAGCAGAGAGGACAGTAATTCACCCCTCCACTTT
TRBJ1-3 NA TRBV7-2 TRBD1 CASSSTGSGNTIYF TGTGCCAGCAGCTCGACAGGGTCTGGAAACACCATATATTTT
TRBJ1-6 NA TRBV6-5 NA CASRGTSNSPLHF TGTGCCAGCAGAGGGACAAGTAATTCACCCCTCCACTTT
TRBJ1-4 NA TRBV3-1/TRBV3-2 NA CASRPLPSSQFGKLFF TGTGCCAGCAGACCACTCCCCTCCTCACAGTTCGGAAAACTGTTTTTT
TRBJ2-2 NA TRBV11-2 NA CASSYRAGANTGELFF TGTGCCAGCAGCTACCGAGCAGGGGCGAACACCGGGGAGCTGTTTTTT
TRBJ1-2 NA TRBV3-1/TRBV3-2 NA CASSRDRTTNYGYTF TGTGCCAGCAGCCGAGACAGGACTACAAACTATGGCTACACCTTC
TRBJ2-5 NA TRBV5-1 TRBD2 CASSLGSGGGRETQYF TGCGCCAGCAGCTTAGGATCGGGAGGAGGTCGAGAGACCCAGTACTTC
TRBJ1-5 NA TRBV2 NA CASSEFRASNQPQHF TGTGCCAGCAGTGAATTCCGGGCCTCAAATCAGCCCCAGCATTTT